Presented here are 20 T cell receptor beta chains from one specimen sequenced in a study of T cell repertoires in cytomegalovirus infection. TCRdb re-called the reads with MiXCR, one entry per CDR3 protein. Among more than 85,000 distinct CDR3 sequences listed, roughly a quarter were seen once. Sequenced material: CD8+ T cells from PBMCs. These receptors all come from a human donor in good health (CMV status not recorded). Some clones in this sample may be carry-over from other donors' samples.

V and J are TRBV12-5 and TRBJ2-7; TRBD1 matches at 10 bases. The CDR3 sequence is 16 residues long. V shed 5 bases, J shed 0 bases, and the junction held 7 bases outside the gene matches. Germline CDR1 is LGHNT and CDR2 is FRNRAP. The CDR3 coding sequence is TGTGCTAGTGGTACCGGGACAGGGGTCCCCTCCTACGAGCAGTACTTC. This translates into CASGTGTGVPSYEQYF.

The sample holds many counts of this clonotype. This chain joins TRBV7-9 and TRBJ2-1, with D perhaps given as TRBD1 or TRBD2 (6 bases each). The CDR3 runs to 16 residues. The V end was cut by 8 bases, the J end by 8 bases, with 25 bases between. CDR1 is SEHNR and CDR2 is FQNEAQ in the germline V gene (reference sequence). This CDR3 reads CASLPLRGPYQYEQFF. In DNA form, the CDR3 reads TGTGCCAGCCTGCCCCTACGGGGGCCCTATCAGTATGAGCAGTTCTTC.

This clonotype was counted a few times. The chain is built from TRBV7-9 and TRBJ2-1; TRBD1 matches at 8 bases. This CDR3 comprises 16 residues. Germline loops: CDR1 SEHNR, CDR2 FQNEAQ (reference sequence). V lost 3 bases to trimming and J lost 4 bases; unmatched junction nucleotides: 8. CDR3 sequence reads: CASSFGRQGMYNEQFF. The CDR3 nucleotides are TGTGCCAGCAGCTTCGGCCGACAGGGGATGTACAATGAGCAGTTCTTC.

Comments on this clonotype: A clone one base away is much larger, so this may be a read error. CDR3 protein: CANRMGVAKETQYF. The DNA of the CDR3 is TGTGCCAACAGGATGGGGGTCGCTAAAGAGACCCAGTACTTC. This rearrangement joins TRBV12-3 or TRBV12-4 to TRBJ2-5, with D perhaps given as TRBD1 or TRBD2 (5 bases each). The length of the CDR3 is 14 residues. Trimming removed 10 bases at V and 3 bases at J, with 18 bases between.

V gene TRBV4-3 combines with J gene TRBJ2-7; 7 bases are a match to TRBD2. This CDR3 has 14 amino acids. Germline V gene lookup returns CDR1 LGHNA and CDR2 YSLEER. After removal of 0 bases from V and 1 base from J, the junction contained 0 bases not matched to a gene. Here the CDR3 DNA reads TGCGCCAGCAGCCAAGAGGGACTATCCTACGAGCAGTACTTC. Translation gives CASSQEGLSYEQYF.

Remarks on this clonotype: Relative to the germline gene, one junction end is altered; a read error may explain this. The V call is TRBV3-1, the J call TRBJ2-1; 11 nucleotides match TRBD2. Germline CDR1 and CDR2: LGHDT and YNNKEL (reference sequence). The CDR3 consists of 15 residues. The CDR3 nucleotides are TGTGCCAGCAGTCAAGTAGCGGGAGGGCCCAATGAGCAGTTCTTC. Translating it yields CASSQVAGGPNEQFF.

Ten or more counts support this clonotype. The V call is TRBV7-2, the J call TRBJ1-1; maybe TRBD1 (5 bases). The germline V gene encodes CDR1 SGHTA and CDR2 FQGNSA. CDR3 length: 18 amino acids. Between the trimmed V and J ends, which lost 0 bases and 0 bases, there was a span of 17 bases. The CDR3 loop reads CASSLARFGGIMNTEAFF. CDR3 bases: TGTGCCAGCAGCTTAGCCAGGTTCGGGGGAATCATGAACACTGAAGCTTTCTTT.

There are many counts of this clonotype. CDR3 loop: CASSLIDSYRSSYEQYF. The CDR3 nucleotides read TGTGCCAGCAGCTTAATCGACAGCTACAGAAGCTCCTACGAGCAGTACTTC. This chain uses TRBV11-2 with TRBJ2-7; D is possibly TRBD1 (5 bases). The CDR3 is 17 residues long. V lost 2 bases, J lost 0 bases, and 17 bases lay in between. Germline lookup yields CDR1 SGHAT and CDR2 FQNNGV.

This clonotype has just a few counts. The chain is built from TRBV19 and TRBJ2-4; possibly TRBD2 for D (6 bases). The ends were cut back, 2 bases at V and 12 bases at J, with 17 bases in the middle. The CDR3 extends over 14 amino acids. Germline loops: CDR1 LNHDA, CDR2 SQIVND (reference sequence). The CDR3 loop is CASSIPGGGRDQYF. Here the CDR3 DNA reads TGTGCCAGTAGTATACCCGGGGGAGGACGCGATCAGTACTTC.

The V call is TRBV2, the J call TRBJ1-3, with D maybe TRBD1 (5 bases). The CDR3 covers 17 residues. V lost 2 bases and J lost 2, with 16 bases in between. Germline lookup yields CDR1 SNHLY and CDR2 FYNNEI. The CDR3 region is CASSELARAEAGNTIYF. The CDR3 coding sequence is TGTGCCAGCAGTGAATTGGCCAGGGCGGAGGCTGGAAACACCATATATTTT.

This clonotype was picked up a small number of times. The chain combines TRBV20-1 with TRBJ2-5; TRBD1 agrees at 9 bases. CDR3 length: 17 residues. Unmatched junction bases numbered 14, after V lost 5 bases and J lost 1 base. The germline gives CDR1 DFQATT, CDR2 SNEGSKA (reference sequence). CDR3 sequence reads: CSAGDGQGPNFQETQYF. DNA of the CDR3: TGCAGTGCTGGCGACGGACAGGGGCCAAACTTCCAAGAGACCCAGTACTTC.

The J gene is TRBJ2-7, the V gene TRBV7-8; perhaps TRBD2 as D (6 bases). The CDR3 is 15 amino acids. V was shortened by 5 bases and J by 2 bases, with 16 bases between the two germline ends. CDR1 is SGHVS and CDR2 is FQNEAQ in the germline V gene. The CDR3 sequence: CASSQGGVGAYEQYF. The DNA for the CDR3 is TGTGCCAGCAGCCAGGGCGGGGTCGGGGCCTACGAGCAGTACTTC.

The V call is TRBV7-3, the J call TRBJ2-1, with a weak D call TRBD1 (5 bases). Germline V CDR1 and CDR2: SGHTA, FQGTGA. With 2 bases removed from V and 1 base from J, the gap between germline ends came to 12 bases. This CDR3 contains 16 residues. This CDR3 reads CASSLDSLGSYNEQFF. The CDR3 bases are TGTGCCAGCAGCTTAGACAGCTTGGGGTCCTACAATGAGCAGTTCTTC.

This clonotype was picked up many times. The rearrangement uses TRBV4-1 and TRBJ2-3; 11 bases fit TRBD2. The CDR3 runs to 17 residues. Losses at the gene ends were 0 bases for V and 0 bases for J; bases not matched to a gene: 2. Germline CDR1 is MGHRA and CDR2 is YSYEKL. The CDR3 DNA reads as TGCGCCAGCAGCCAAGAAGTAGCGGGGGGGAGCACAGATACGCAGTATTTT. It yields the protein CASSQEVAGGSTDTQYF.

The V call is TRBV29-1, the J call TRBJ1-2, with 7 nucleotides matching TRBD1. This CDR3 contains 13 residues. Germline values: CDR1 SQVTM, CDR2 ANQGSEA. V lost 7 bases and J lost 7; bases outside the gene matches: 12. The CDR3 reads CSAGRQGSGGYTF. The CDR3 DNA sequence: TGCAGCGCCGGACGACAGGGATCGGGTGGCTACACCTTC.

The genes are TRBV29-1 and TRBJ1-4; 8 nucleotides align to TRBD1. V lost 6 bases and J lost 3; bases outside the gene matches: 6. This CDR3 contains 14 residues. Per germline, CDR1 SQVTM and CDR2 ANQGSEA. CDR3 region: CSVRTGLSNEKLFF. Here the CDR3 DNA reads TGCAGCGTACGGACAGGGCTGTCTAATGAAAAACTGTTTTTT.

This clonotype appeared many times. The chain links TRBV7-9 to TRBJ1-2; possible D gene TRBD1, 5 bases. The CDR3 totals 18 residues. The V and J ends lost 2 bases and 3 bases respectively, with 22 bases between them. Germline V gene sequence: CDR1 SEHNR, CDR2 FQNEAQ (reference sequence). The CDR3 region has the DNA TGTGCCAGCAGCTTACCCATATCCGGACGGGGACGGGACTATGGCTACACCTTC. Translating it yields CASSLPISGRGRDYGYTF.

This clonotype was detected a few times. The V gene is TRBV4-1, the J gene TRBJ2-3; possible D gene TRBD2, 5 bases. Germline values: CDR1 MGHRA, CDR2 YSYEKL. V lost 0 bases, J lost 5 bases, and 15 bases lay in between. The CDR3 has 16 residues. The CDR3 DNA sequence: TGCGCCAGCAGCCAAGACTCGGGAAGGGTTGAAGATACGCAGTATTTT. The encoded protein is CASSQDSGRVEDTQYF.

V and J are TRBV12-3 or TRBV12-4 and TRBJ2-3; 7 positions agree with TRBD2. The trim removed 1 base at V and 4 bases at J, leaving 8 bases unmatched. The CDR3 covers 16 residues. CDR3 DNA: TGTGCCAGCAGTTTAGAATCTACGGGAGGCCCAGATACGCAGTATTTT. Translated: CASSLESTGGPDTQYF.

This clonotype was detected only a few times. CDR3 region: CASSQGARELTDTQYF. Written as DNA, the CDR3 is TGCGCCAGCAGCCAAGGGGCGCGGGAGCTCACAGATACGCAGTATTTT. V is TRBV4-3 and J is TRBJ2-3; 7 bases map to TRBD2. There are 16 residues in the CDR3. CDR1 and CDR2 (germline): LGHNA, YSLEER. Trimming at V came to 1 base and at J to 2 bases, leaving 6 bases not matched to a gene.